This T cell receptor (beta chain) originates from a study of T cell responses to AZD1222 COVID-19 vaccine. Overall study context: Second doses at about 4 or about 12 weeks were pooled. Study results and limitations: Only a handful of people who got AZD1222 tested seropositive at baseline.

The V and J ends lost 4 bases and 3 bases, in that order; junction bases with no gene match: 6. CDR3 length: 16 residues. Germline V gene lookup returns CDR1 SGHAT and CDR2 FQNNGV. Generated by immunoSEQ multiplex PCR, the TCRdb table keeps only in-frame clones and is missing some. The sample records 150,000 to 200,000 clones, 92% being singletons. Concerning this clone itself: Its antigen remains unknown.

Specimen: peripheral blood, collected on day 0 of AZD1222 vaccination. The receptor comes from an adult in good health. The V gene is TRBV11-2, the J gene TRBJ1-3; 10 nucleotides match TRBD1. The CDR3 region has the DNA TGTGCCAGCAGCTCTCGACAGGGGGCAAGTGGAAACACCATATATTTT. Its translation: CASSSRQGASGNTIYF. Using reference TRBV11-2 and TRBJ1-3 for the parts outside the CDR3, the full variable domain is EAGVAQSPRYKIIEKRQSVAFWCNPISGHATLYWYQQILGQGPKLLIQFQNNGVVDDSQLPKDRFSAERLKGVDSTLKIQPAKLEDSAVYLCASSSRQGASGNTIYFGEGSWLTVV.